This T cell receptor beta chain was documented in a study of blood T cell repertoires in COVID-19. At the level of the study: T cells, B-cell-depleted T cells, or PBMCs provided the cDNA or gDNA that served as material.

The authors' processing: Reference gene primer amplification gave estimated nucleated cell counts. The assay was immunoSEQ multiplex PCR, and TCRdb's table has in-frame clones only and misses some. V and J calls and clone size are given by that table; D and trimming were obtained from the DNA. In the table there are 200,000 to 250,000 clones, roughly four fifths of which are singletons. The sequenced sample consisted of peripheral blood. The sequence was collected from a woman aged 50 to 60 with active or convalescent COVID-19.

This CDR3 reads CASGDPGLAIYEQYF. CDR3 DNA: TGTGCCAGTGGGGATCCGGGACTAGCGATTTACGAGCAGTACTTC. The chain recombines TRBV19 with TRBJ2-7; TRBD2 matches 10 bases. The germline V gene encodes CDR1 LNHDA and CDR2 SQIVND (reference sequence). This CDR3 has 15 residues. The V and J ends lost 8 bases and 4 bases, in that order; junction bases with no gene match: 11.